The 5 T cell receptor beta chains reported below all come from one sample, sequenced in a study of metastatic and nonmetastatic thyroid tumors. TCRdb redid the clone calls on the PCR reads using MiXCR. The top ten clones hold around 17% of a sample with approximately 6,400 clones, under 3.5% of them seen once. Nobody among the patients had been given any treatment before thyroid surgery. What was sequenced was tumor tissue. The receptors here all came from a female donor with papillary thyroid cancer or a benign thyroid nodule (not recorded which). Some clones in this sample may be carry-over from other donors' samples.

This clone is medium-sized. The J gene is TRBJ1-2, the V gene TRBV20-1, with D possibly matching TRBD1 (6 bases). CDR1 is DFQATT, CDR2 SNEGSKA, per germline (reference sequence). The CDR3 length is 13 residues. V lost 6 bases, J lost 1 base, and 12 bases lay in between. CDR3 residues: CSAEDSLNYGYTF. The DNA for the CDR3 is TGCAGTGCCGAGGACAGTCTTAACTATGGCTACACCTTC.

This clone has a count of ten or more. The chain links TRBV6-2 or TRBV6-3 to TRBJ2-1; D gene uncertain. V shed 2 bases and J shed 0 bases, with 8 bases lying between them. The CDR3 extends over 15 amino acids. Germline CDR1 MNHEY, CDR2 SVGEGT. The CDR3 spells CASSYRRTSYNEQFF. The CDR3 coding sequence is TGTGCCAGCAGTTACAGGCGGACCTCCTACAATGAGCAGTTCTTC.

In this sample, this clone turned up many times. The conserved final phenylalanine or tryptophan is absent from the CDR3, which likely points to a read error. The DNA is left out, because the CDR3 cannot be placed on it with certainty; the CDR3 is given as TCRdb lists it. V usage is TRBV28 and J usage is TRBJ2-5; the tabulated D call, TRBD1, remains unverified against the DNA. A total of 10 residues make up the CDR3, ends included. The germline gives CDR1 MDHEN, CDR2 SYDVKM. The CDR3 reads CASSFPRDNR.

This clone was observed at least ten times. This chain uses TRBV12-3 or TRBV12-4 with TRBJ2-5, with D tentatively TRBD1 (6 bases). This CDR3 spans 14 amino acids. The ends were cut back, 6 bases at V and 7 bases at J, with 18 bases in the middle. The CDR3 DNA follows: TGTGCCAGCAGCCGGGACAAGGTGGGTGCGACCCAGTACTTC. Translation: CASSRDKVGATQYF.

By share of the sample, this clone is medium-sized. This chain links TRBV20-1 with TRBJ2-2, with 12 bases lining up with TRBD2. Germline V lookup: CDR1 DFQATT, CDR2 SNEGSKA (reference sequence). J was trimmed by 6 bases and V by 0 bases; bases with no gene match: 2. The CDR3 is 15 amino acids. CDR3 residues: CSARESSGRAGELFF. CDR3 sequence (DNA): TGCAGTGCTAGAGAGTCTAGCGGGAGGGCCGGGGAGCTGTTTTTT.